The rows below give T cell receptor beta chains drawn from one sample of a study of blood T cell repertoires in COVID-19. Data came from immunoSEQ multiplex PCR; TCRdb stores just in-frame clones and leaves some out. The table records just under 350,000 clones, approximately 82% of them present only once. What was sequenced was peripheral blood. The origin of the receptors is a young man with active or convalescent COVID-19. Each CDR3 is given with its conserved first and last residue. The D gene is left open where the match is weak. Clone size appears in some rows only: once, few, many, or a class for an expanded clone.

D	V	J	size	CDR3	DNA
-	TRBV25-1	TRBJ2-7	-	CASSEYQNEQYF	TGTGCCAGCAGTGAATACCAAAACGAGCAGTACTTC
-	TRBV19	TRBJ1-4	once	CASSNILIREKLFF	TGTGCCAGTAGTAATATCCTTATCCGTGAAAAACTGTTTTTT
TRBD1	TRBV19	TRBJ1-2	-	CASSMGQGAPKIYGYTF	TGTGCCAGTAGTATGGGACAGGGGGCGCCTAAAATCTATGGCTACACCTTC
TRBD2	TRBV5-4	TRBJ2-7	-	CASSRTSGRTPSYEQYF	TGTGCCAGCAGTCGGACTAGCGGGAGGACCCCCTCCTACGAGCAGTACTTC
TRBD1	TRBV28	TRBJ2-7	-	CASSYQGAYEQYF	TGTGCCAGCAGTTATCAGGGGGCCTACGAGCAGTACTTC
-	TRBV4-1	TRBJ1-6	few	CASSHAVGRAKVSPLHF	TGCGCCAGCAGCCATGCTGTGGGGAGGGCGAAGGTTTCACCCCTCCACTTT
-	TRBV18	TRBJ2-3	-	CASPAVGGTQYF	TGTGCCAGCCCCGCAGTGGGGGGAACGCAGTATTTT
TRBD1	TRBV19	TRBJ2-5	-	CASSTRGRETQYF	TGTGCCAGTAGCACCAGGGGGCGGGAGACCCAGTACTTC
-	TRBV28	TRBJ1-1	-	CASGTQGPDTEAFF	TGTGCCAGCGGAACCCAGGGGCCGGACACTGAAGCTTTCTTT
-	TRBV7-8	TRBJ2-2	-	CASSPGHHSGGELFF	TGTGCCAGCAGCCCCGGACACCACTCTGGGGGGGAGCTGTTTTTT
-	TRBV6-2/TRBV6-3	TRBJ1-6	-	CASSRTESSPLHF	TGTGCCAGCAGTCGGACAGAAAGTTCACCCCTCCACTTT
-	TRBV12-3/TRBV12-4	TRBJ2-7	-	CASFGDAGEQYF	TGTGCCAGCTTTGGAGACGCTGGAGAGCAGTACTTC
TRBD1	TRBV6-2/TRBV6-3	TRBJ1-2	-	CASSLRGHYGYTF	TGTGCCAGCAGTCTCAGGGGGCACTATGGCTACACCTTC
-	TRBV6-2/TRBV6-3	TRBJ2-1	-	CASSYLAGNEQFF	TGTGCCAGCAGTTATCTGGCGGGAAACGAGCAGTTCTTC
TRBD2	TRBV6-2/TRBV6-3	TRBJ2-7	-	CASSYPYSGSSYEQYF	TGTGCCAGCAGTTACCCCTATAGCGGGAGCTCCTACGAGCAGTACTTC
-	TRBV24-1	TRBJ2-2	-	CATRQGSGELFF	TGTGCCACCAGACAGGGTTCCGGGGAGCTGTTTTTT
TRBD1	TRBV27	TRBJ1-2	-	CASARSGGYGYTF	TGTGCCAGCGCCCGATCAGGGGGCTATGGCTACACCTTC
TRBD1	TRBV6-5	TRBJ2-3	-	CASTRDREYDTQYF	TGTGCCAGCACCCGGGACAGGGAATACGATACGCAGTATTTT
-	TRBV12-3/TRBV12-4	TRBJ1-2	-	CASSFIQVYGYTF	TGTGCCAGCAGTTTTATCCAGGTCTATGGCTACACCTTC
-	TRBV2	TRBJ1-3	-	CASLFAGNTIYF	TGTGCCAGCCTCTTCGCTGGAAACACCATATATTTT
TRBD1	TRBV10-3	TRBJ2-1	-	CAIRVAGQGANNEQFF	TGTGCCATCAGGGTGGCGGGACAGGGGGCTAACAATGAGCAGTTCTTC
-	TRBV23-1	TRBJ2-5	-	CASSQTAWETQYF	TGCGCCAGCAGCCAGACTGCCTGGGAGACCCAGTACTTC
TRBD1	TRBV29-1	TRBJ2-6	-	CSGSIGTDFSGANVLTF	TGCAGCGGCTCGATAGGGACAGACTTCTCTGGGGCCAACGTCCTGACTTTC
-	TRBV11-3	TRBJ1-1	-	CASSSPTGPNTEAFF	TGTGCCAGCAGCTCACCGACAGGACCCAACACTGAAGCTTTCTTT
-	TRBV7-9	TRBJ1-1	-	CASSLPGTNTEAFF	TGTGCCAGCAGCTTACCGGGAACAAACACTGAAGCTTTCTTT
-	TRBV7-2	TRBJ2-7	-	CASGFGSSYEQYF	TGTGCCAGCGGATTCGGGAGCTCCTACGAGCAGTACTTC
-	TRBV27	TRBJ2-1	-	CASSPGGNEQFF	TGTGCCAGCAGCCCTGGCGGCAATGAGCAGTTCTTC
-	TRBV15	TRBJ2-2	-	CATSRDAGTPNTGELFF	TGTGCCACCAGCAGAGATGCAGGGACACCCAACACCGGGGAGCTGTTTTTT
TRBD2	TRBV28	TRBJ2-1	-	CASRRTSGRMDEQFF	TGTGCCAGCAGACGGACTAGCGGGAGAATGGATGAGCAGTTCTTC
-	TRBV18	TRBJ2-1	-	CASSPRAPQGSHNEQFF	TGTGCCAGCTCGCCTCGGGCGCCCCAGGGGAGTCACAATGAGCAGTTCTTC
-	TRBV13	TRBJ2-2	-	CASSLQGRTGELFF	TGTGCCAGCAGCTTACAGGGTAGAACCGGGGAGCTGTTTTTT
-	TRBV5-4	TRBJ2-1	-	CASSLGQGSYNEQFF	TGTGCCAGCAGCTTGGGGCAGGGCTCCTACAATGAGCAGTTCTTC
TRBD1	TRBV7-3	TRBJ1-6	-	CASSLRDRGSPLHF	TGTGCCAGCAGCTTAAGGGACAGGGGCTCACCCCTCCACTTT
TRBD1	TRBV19	TRBJ2-7	few	CASKPGQESYEQYF	TGTGCCAGTAAGCCGGGACAGGAATCCTACGAGCAGTACTTC
TRBD1	TRBV25-1	TRBJ1-6	-	CASSNRGNSPLHF	TGTGCCAGCAGTAACAGGGGAAATTCACCCCTCCACTTT
-	TRBV28	TRBJ2-2	-	CASSFSDRYTGELFF	TGTGCCAGCAGTTTTTCCGACAGGTACACCGGGGAGCTGTTTTTT
TRBD2	TRBV18	TRBJ2-3	-	CASSLGLASNTQYF	TGTGCCAGCTCCTTGGGACTAGCAAGCAATACGCAGTATTTT
-	TRBV9	TRBJ2-7	-	CASSVNGVSSYEQYF	TGTGCCAGCAGCGTAAACGGGGTTTCCTCCTACGAGCAGTACTTC
TRBD2	TRBV7-8	TRBJ2-7	few	CASSSSGGAYEQYF	TGTGCCAGCAGCTCCAGCGGGGGTGCCTACGAGCAGTACTTC
-	TRBV15	TRBJ2-5	-	CATSRDLGSETQYF	TGTGCCACCAGCAGAGATCTGGGGAGCGAGACCCAGTACTTC
TRBD2	TRBV5-1	TRBJ2-1	-	CASSSSGYSYNEQFF	TGCGCCAGCAGCTCTAGCGGGTATTCCTACAATGAGCAGTTCTTC
TRBD2	TRBV28	TRBJ2-3	-	CASSSSRTSLTDTQYF	TGTGCCAGCAGTTCGTCCCGGACTAGCCTCACAGATACGCAGTATTTT
-	TRBV19	TRBJ1-5	once	CATSEAGGGQPQHF	TGTGCCACTTCTGAGGCCGGAGGAGGACAGCCCCAGCATTTT
-	TRBV4-2	TRBJ1-1	-	CASSQITGTWDTEAFF	TGTGCCAGCAGCCAAATTACCGGGACATGGGACACTGAAGCTTTCTTT
-	TRBV5-6	TRBJ1-5	few	CASSLSGSNQPQHF	TGTGCCAGCAGCTTGTCAGGCAGCAATCAGCCCCAGCATTTT
-	TRBV30	TRBJ2-5	-	CAWSGGRGEETQYF	TGTGCCTGGAGTGGCGGCAGGGGGGAAGAGACCCAGTACTTC
-	TRBV2	TRBJ1-4	-	CASSEQGNEKLFF	TGTGCCAGCAGTGAACAGGGTAATGAAAAACTGTTTTTT
TRBD2	TRBV6-1	TRBJ2-7	-	CASSETAGGSYEQYF	TGTGCCAGCAGTGAAACGGCGGGAGGGAGCTACGAGCAGTACTTC
TRBD1	TRBV18	TRBJ1-2	-	CASSPETGGLYGYTF	TGTGCCAGCTCACCTGAGACAGGGGGCTTATATGGCTACACCTTC